The 17 T cell receptor beta chains given below trace back to one sample, sequenced in a study of PD-L1 blockade in urothelial cancer. This sample's time point: peripheral blood 6 weeks after treatment start. The assay was immunoSEQ multiplex PCR, and TCRdb's table has in-frame clones only and misses some. This sample has some 110,000 clones, with roughly 90% found just once. The material sequenced was PBMCs, taken around atezolizumab (anti-PD-L1) treatment. These receptors were obtained from a man between 60 and 70 years old with urothelial cancer.

The V call is TRBV27, the J call TRBJ1-5; TRBD1 aligns across 11 bases. V lost 2 bases, J lost 0 bases, and 9 bases stayed unmatched. CDR3 length: 19 amino acids. The germline CDR1 and CDR2 sequences are MNHEY and SMNVEV (reference sequence). CDR3 coding DNA: TGTGCCAGCAGTTTACGAGGGACAGGGGGTTTTTATAGCAATCAGCCCCAGCATTTT. Protein: CASSLRGTGGFYSNQPQHF.

The chain combines TRBV29-1 with TRBJ2-7; 10 bases fit TRBD2. Losses at the gene ends were 4 bases for V and 5 bases for J; bases not matched to a gene: 5. CDR1 SQVTM and CDR2 ANQGSEA come from the germline V gene. This CDR3 is built from 13 residues. The CDR3 sequence: CSVAAGGPNEQYF. Here the CDR3 DNA reads TGCAGCGTTGCAGCGGGAGGGCCCAACGAGCAGTACTTC.

J is TRBJ2-3 and V is TRBV5-1, with TRBD1 as a possible D gene (6 bases). Per germline, CDR1 SGHRS and CDR2 YFSETQ. The CDR3 extends over 14 amino acids. Trimming removed 0 bases at V and 2 bases at J, with 7 bases between. Written as DNA, the CDR3 is TGCGCCAGCAGCTTGGGGACAGACACAGATACGCAGTATTTT. Its translation is CASSLGTDTDTQYF.

The chain couples TRBV4-1 to TRBJ2-3, with D hard to call. Between the trimmed V and J ends, which lost 0 bases and 3 bases, there was a span of 7 bases. Germline assignment: CDR1 MGHRA and CDR2 YSYEKL. This CDR3 has 14 amino acids. The CDR3 DNA reads as TGCGCCAGCAGCCAAGACCTCAGAACAGATACGCAGTATTTT. Translated, it gives CASSQDLRTDTQYF.

This clone was recorded only once. This chain joins TRBV5-4 and TRBJ2-1, with TRBD2 identical over 15 bases. Germline CDR1 reads SGHNT; CDR2 reads YYREEE (reference sequence). CDR3 length: 18 amino acids. The V segment lost 0 bases and the J segment 0 bases; nucleotides outside the gene matches: 1. CDR3 in amino acids: CASSLGGLAGGSYNEQFF. CDR3 bases: TGTGCCAGCAGCTTGGGGGGACTAGCGGGAGGCTCCTACAATGAGCAGTTCTTC.

The chain uses TRBV5-1 and TRBJ2-1; TRBD2 is a possible D gene (6 bases). The CDR3 extends over 14 amino acids. Trimming took off 0 bases at V and 9 bases at J, with 13 bases between the two ends. Germline values: CDR1 SGHRS, CDR2 YFSETQ. CDR3 loop: CASSLVAGSVEQFF. CDR3 sequence (DNA): TGCGCCAGCAGCTTGGTTGCGGGATCGGTTGAGCAGTTCTTC.

A single count supports this clone. This sequence joins TRBV13 and TRBJ2-3; possible D gene TRBD2, 5 bases. The CDR3 covers 15 residues. V dropped 1 base and J dropped 4 bases, with 12 bases sitting between them. Germline CDR1 PRHDT, CDR2 FYEKMQ (reference sequence). Here the CDR3 reads CASSLVASSPDTQYF. The CDR3 region has the DNA TGTGCCAGCAGCTTAGTGGCTAGCTCGCCAGATACGCAGTATTTT. Filled out from reference TRBV13 and TRBJ2-3, the complete variable domain reads AAGVIQSPRHLIKEKRETATLKCYPIPRHDTVYWYQQGPGQDPQFLISFYEKMQSDKGSIPDRFSAQQFSDYHSELNMSSLELGDSALYFCASSLVASSPDTQYFGPGTRLTVL.

The chain couples TRBV14 to TRBJ2-5; tentatively, D is TRBD1 (5 bases). The CDR3 spans 12 residues. Trimming took 3 bases from V and 5 from J, leaving 7 bases between them. Germline V gene data show CDR1 as SGHDN and CDR2 as FVKESK. The CDR3 nucleotides read TGTGCCAGCAGCCAGGGGCGCGAGACCCAGTACTTC. It translates to CASSQGRETQYF.

The chain employs TRBV5-1 and TRBJ2-2, with TRBD2 identical over 9 bases. The CDR3 sequence is 17 residues long. Trimming removed 0 bases from V and 5 bases from J; junction bases left unmatched: 8. CDR1 is SGHRS and CDR2 is YFSETQ in the germline V gene. The CDR3: CASSLAPGTSMTGELFF. The CDR3 DNA reads TGCGCCAGCAGCTTGGCCCCCGGGACTAGCATGACCGGGGAGCTGTTTTTT.

This chain connects TRBV11-3 to TRBJ2-1, with 11 bases that match TRBD2. Germline values: CDR1 SGHNT, CDR2 YENEEA. The CDR3 is made up of 17 amino acids. Trimming at V came to 6 bases and at J to 7 bases, leaving 14 bases not matched to a gene. CDR3 sequence (DNA): TGTGCCAGCAGTCCTACTAGCGGGAGAAGTCAAGGAAATGAGCAGTTCTTC. Translating it yields CASSPTSGRSQGNEQFF.

The rearrangement joins TRBV7-9 to TRBJ2-1; 11 bases are a match to TRBD1. Looked up from germline, CDR1 is SEHNR and CDR2 is FQNEAQ (reference sequence). There are 15 residues in the CDR3. V shed 5 bases, J shed 7 bases, and the junction held 7 bases outside the gene matches. The CDR3 loop is CASSPGTGGWNEQFF. The CDR3 nucleotides read TGTGCCAGCAGCCCCGGGACAGGGGGGTGGAATGAGCAGTTCTTC.

The CDR3 DNA reads as TGCGCCAGCAGCCCAGGTAATACAGATACGCAGTATTTT. This translates into CASSPGNTDTQYF. The chain joins TRBV5-1 to TRBJ2-3; D gene unclear. This CDR3 is built from 13 residues. Trimming pared 4 bases from V and 3 bases from J, leaving 9 bases between. The germline CDR1 and CDR2 sequences are SGHRS and YFSETQ.

This chain connects TRBV28 to TRBJ2-5; 8 bases fit TRBD1. Germline CDR1 MDHEN, CDR2 SYDVKM. The junction had 6 bases not matched to a gene; V was cut back by 5 bases and J by 10 bases. This CDR3 has 12 amino acids. The CDR3 here is CASSLPQGGQYF. As DNA, the CDR3 is TGTGCCAGCAGTCTCCCACAGGGGGGCCAGTACTTC.

The V gene is TRBV5-1, the J gene TRBJ1-2; D may be TRBD1 (5 bases). V shed 2 bases and J shed 3 bases, with 8 bases lying between them. Germline CDR1 is SGHRS and CDR2 is YFSETQ. This CDR3 spans 13 amino acids. The CDR3 loop reads CASSLDRDYGYTF. The CDR3 DNA reads as TGCGCCAGCAGCTTAGACAGAGACTATGGCTACACCTTC.

The V gene is TRBV30, the J gene TRBJ1-2; D unclear. Germline CDR1 is GTSNPN and CDR2 is SVGIG (reference sequence). Trimming took 3 bases from V and 0 from J, leaving 17 bases between them. This CDR3 comprises 16 residues. The CDR3 DNA sequence: TGTGCCTGGAGCCTTCTTTCAGGCTTAGCTAACTATGGCTACACCTTC. Encoded protein: CAWSLLSGLANYGYTF. The whole variable domain, filled in from reference TRBV30 and TRBJ1-2, reads SQTIHQWPATLVQPVGSPLSLECTVEGTSNPNLYWYRQAAGRGLQLLFYSVGIGQISSEVPQNLSASRPQDRQFILSSKKLLLSDSGFYLCAWSLLSGLANYGYTFGSGTRLTVV.

The chain couples TRBV5-4 to TRBJ1-2; D call uncertain. Germline V CDR1 and CDR2: SGHNT, YYREEE (reference sequence). CDR3 size: 14 residues. Trimming took off 3 bases at V and 3 bases at J, with 12 bases between the two ends. CDR3 sequence reads: CASSSPRGDYGYTF. The CDR3 DNA reads TGTGCCAGCAGCTCCCCCCGCGGAGACTATGGCTACACCTTC.

This clone has only one observation. The chain employs TRBV19 and TRBJ1-5; D gene uncertain. V gave up 2 bases and J gave up 1 base, with 6 bases separating them. The germline V gene encodes CDR1 LNHDA and CDR2 SQIVND (reference sequence). The CDR3 contains 14 residues. CDR3 sequence: CASSITISNQPQHF. The CDR3 coding sequence is TGTGCCAGTAGTATAACTATAAGCAATCAGCCCCAGCATTTT.